The 21 T cell receptor beta chains reported below all come from one sample, sequenced in a study of brain metastases from non-small cell lung cancer. TCRdb's table, derived via immunoSEQ multiplex PCR, lists solely in-frame clones and lacks some. Of 1,500 to 2,000 clones in the sample, about four fifths were seen once. Sequenced sample: tumor-adjacent normal tissue. These TCRs come from a donor at least 40 years old with non-small cell lung cancer.

This clone was observed a few times. V gene TRBV27 combines with J gene TRBJ2-3; tentatively, D is TRBD2 (6 bases). In germline, CDR1 is MNHEY, CDR2 SMNVEV (reference sequence). There are 15 residues in the CDR3. The V and J ends lost 4 bases and 2 bases respectively, with 13 bases between them. CDR3 bases: TGTGCCAGCAGTTCTACGGGACTCCTCACAGATACGCAGTATTTT. Its protein product is CASSSTGLLTDTQYF.

This rearrangement joins TRBV9 to TRBJ1-1; 7 bases are shared with TRBD1. The CDR3 runs 14 residues. J lost 6 bases, V lost 3 bases, and 8 bases had no gene match. Germline V CDR1 and CDR2: SGDLS, YYNGEE. The DNA for the CDR3 is TGTGCCAGCAGCGCCCGGGACAGCTTTTCTGAAGCTTTCTTT. It codes for CASSARDSFSEAFF.

The genes are TRBV6-5 and TRBJ1-5, with D possibly TRBD1 on 6 matching bases. The CDR3 totals 15 residues. V shed 2 bases and J shed 6 bases, with 14 bases lying between them. The germline V gene encodes CDR1 MNHEY and CDR2 SVGAGI. Here the CDR3 DNA reads TGTGCCAGCAGTTACGATCGAGGGGGTGGTCAGCCCCAGCATTTT. Its translation is CASSYDRGGGQPQHF.

The V call is TRBV9, the J call TRBJ2-6; D is possibly TRBD1 (5 bases). V was shortened by 3 bases and J by 2 bases, with 18 bases between the two germline ends. Germline CDR1 reads SGDLS; CDR2 reads YYNGEE. CDR3 length: 18 amino acids. The CDR3 reads CASSAPRSGRTGANVLTF. The CDR3 DNA sequence: TGTGCCAGCAGCGCCCCCCGTTCAGGGCGAACTGGGGCCAACGTCCTGACTTTC.

The genes are TRBV19 and TRBJ1-1; TRBD1 might be the D (5 bases). This CDR3 has 14 amino acids. In germline, CDR1 is LNHDA, CDR2 SQIVND (reference sequence). V gave up 9 bases and J gave up 1 base, with 15 bases separating them. The CDR3 nucleotides are TGTGCCAGCGAGGGGAGAGGGAGGAACACTGAAGCTTTCTTT. Residues: CASEGRGRNTEAFF.

By sample share, this clone is large. CDR3 protein: CASSPDRHEQYF. As DNA, the CDR3 is TGTGCCAGCAGCCCAGACAGGCACGAGCAGTACTTC. This chain joins TRBV6-2 or TRBV6-3 and TRBJ2-7; D may be TRBD1 (6 bases). The ends were cut back, 6 bases at V and 5 bases at J, with 11 bases in the middle. This CDR3 has 12 amino acids. Germline assignment: CDR1 MNHEY and CDR2 SVGEGT.

The chain is built from TRBV6-5 and TRBJ2-7; D is uncertain. Trimming removed 8 bases from V and 2 bases from J, with 7 bases in between. The CDR3 length is 11 residues. Germline V lookup: CDR1 MNHEY, CDR2 SVGAGI. The CDR3 sequence is CASGETYEQYF. The CDR3 DNA reads TGTGCCAGCGGAGAAACCTACGAGCAGTACTTC.

This chain links TRBV20-1 with TRBJ2-7, with no clear D. CDR3 length equals 11 residues. CDR1 and CDR2 (germline): DFQATT, SNEGSKA (reference sequence). V was shortened by 6 bases and J by 9 bases, with 15 bases between the two germline ends. The CDR3 protein is CSALRTEGQYF. In nucleotides, the CDR3 is TGCAGTGCACTCAGGACCGAAGGGCAGTACTTC.

This chain connects TRBV9 to TRBJ1-3; a weak D match, TRBD1 (6 bases). V was clipped by 0 bases and J by 7 bases, with 11 bases between them. The CDR3 contains 14 residues. Germline V gene lookup returns CDR1 SGDLS and CDR2 YYNGEE. CDR3 sequence (DNA): TGTGCCAGCAGCGTAGTCGGGGGGGCGAACACCATATATTTT. Its protein is CASSVVGGANTIYF.

This clone came up once. The sample has other DNA sequences that encode this CDR3 too. The chain recombines TRBV19 with TRBJ2-3; weak D call: TRBD2 (5 bases). In germline, CDR1 is LNHDA, CDR2 SQIVND (reference sequence). CDR3 length: 13 residues. With 2 bases removed from V and 5 bases from J, the gap between germline ends came to 8 bases. Here the CDR3 reads CASSIRGGDTQYF. CDR3 nucleotide sequence: TGTGCCAGTAGTATAAGAGGAGGAGATACGCAGTATTTT.

This clone appeared once. V and J are TRBV7-9 and TRBJ2-7, with a weak D call TRBD2 (5 bases). The V gene's germline CDR1 is SEHNR and CDR2 FQNEAQ (reference sequence). Trimming removed 2 bases from V and 3 bases from J, with 11 bases in between. This CDR3 has 14 amino acids. The CDR3 spells CASSLRGSGYEQYF. The CDR3 region has the DNA TGTGCCAGCAGCTTACGGGGATCGGGCTACGAGCAGTACTTC.

As concerns this clone: Its ends do not fully match the called genes, so a read error is possible. V usage is TRBV5-1 and J usage is TRBJ1-4; perhaps TRBD1 as D (5 bases). The CDR3 has 14 amino acids. From germline, CDR1 is SGHRS and CDR2 YFSETQ. CDR3 bases: TGCGCCAGCAGCCTGGGACCCGCCGATGAAAAATTGTTTTTT. This gives the protein CASSLGPADEKLFF. The full variable domain, in which reference TRBV5-1 and TRBJ1-4 provide the parts outside the CDR3, is KAGVTQTPRYLIKTRGQQVTLSCSPISGHRSVSWYQQTPGQGLQFLFEYFSETQRNKGNFPGRFSGRQFSNSRSEMNVSTLELGDSALYLCASSLGPADEKLFFGSGTQLSVL.

The chain combines TRBV19 with TRBJ2-5, with D possibly TRBD2 on 6 matching bases. Trimming removed 3 bases from V and 5 bases from J, with 7 bases in between. This CDR3 is 12 amino acids long. CDR1 is LNHDA and CDR2 is SQIVND in the germline V gene (reference sequence). This CDR3 is CASSIAGETQYF. CDR3 DNA: TGTGCCAGTAGTATTGCGGGGGAGACCCAGTACTTC.

The CDR3 bases are TGTGCCAGCAGCCAGCTAGCGGGAATTGAGCAGTACTTC. This sequence encodes CASSQLAGIEQYF. The chain joins TRBV6-2 or TRBV6-3 to TRBJ2-7; 9 bases match TRBD2. CDR3 length: 13 amino acids. V gave up 6 bases and J gave up 7 bases; unmatched junction bases: 7. Germline-derived CDR1 and CDR2 are MNHEY and SVGEGT.

This sequence joins TRBV5-6 and TRBJ2-3; 7 nucleotides agree with TRBD2. The junction had 18 bases not matched to a gene; V was cut back by 2 bases and J by 6 bases. CDR1 SGHDT and CDR2 YYEEEE come from the germline V gene. The CDR3 spans 18 residues. CDR3 in amino acids: CASSLGASGTGHTDTQYF. For the CDR3, the DNA is TGTGCCAGCAGCTTAGGGGCGAGCGGGACTGGGCATACGGATACGCAGTATTTT.

The chain recombines TRBV9 with TRBJ1-4; 7 nucleotides match TRBD1. CDR3 length equals 15 residues. V dropped 0 bases and J dropped 7; count of bases not matched to a gene: 6. Looked up from germline, CDR1 is SGDLS and CDR2 is YYNGEE. The CDR3 sequence is CASSVEGARGEKLFF. The CDR3 region has the DNA TGTGCCAGCAGCGTAGAGGGGGCCAGGGGTGAAAAACTGTTTTTT.

This chain joins TRBV4-3 and TRBJ2-7, with D hard to call. The CDR3 contains 15 residues. V was shortened by 0 bases and J by 4 bases, with 13 bases between the two germline ends. Per germline, CDR1 LGHNA and CDR2 YSLEER. The CDR3 DNA reads TGCGCCAGCAGCCAAGATTCGACCAAATTGTACGAGCAGTACTTC. Translation gives CASSQDSTKLYEQYF.

The chain combines TRBV14 with TRBJ2-7; D perhaps matches TRBD1 (6 bases). Germline-derived CDR1 and CDR2 are SGHDN and FVKESK. The CDR3 covers 14 residues. V dropped 2 bases and J dropped 4 bases, with 12 bases sitting between them. In nucleotides, the CDR3 is TGTGCCAGCAGCCAAACCGGGACACTGTACGAGCAGTACTTC. This encodes CASSQTGTLYEQYF.

Remarks on this clone: A much larger clone differs by one base, so this may be a read error. The gene calls are TRBV28 and TRBJ1-5; 7 bases are shared with TRBD1. The CDR3 covers 14 residues. Germline V gene sequence: CDR1 MDHEN, CDR2 SYDVKM. J lost 1 base, V lost 9 bases, and 6 bases had no gene match. CDR3 loop: CASRQGGSNQPQHF. As DNA, the CDR3 is TGTGCCAGTAGACAGGGAGGAAGCAATCAGCCCCAGCATTTT.

The chain uses TRBV7-9 and TRBJ1-4; 8 nucleotides line up with TRBD1. Trimming cost V 4 bases and J 8 bases; bases outside gene matches: 6. CDR3 length: 14 amino acids. Germline V lookup: CDR1 SEHNR, CDR2 FQNEAQ (reference sequence). CDR3 loop: CASSSRTGPEKLFF. CDR3 DNA: TGTGCCAGCAGCTCCCGGACAGGGCCCGAAAAACTGTTTTTT.

The V call is TRBV29-1, the J call TRBJ2-6; no clear D. Trimming stripped 8 bases from V and 0 bases from J, with 14 bases between. Germline CDR1 is SQVTM and CDR2 is ANQGSEA. This CDR3 is built from 15 residues. As DNA, the CDR3 is TGCAGCCCCCCAAAGAAAATCTCTGGGGCCAACGTCCTGACTTTC. This translates into CSPPKKISGANVLTF.